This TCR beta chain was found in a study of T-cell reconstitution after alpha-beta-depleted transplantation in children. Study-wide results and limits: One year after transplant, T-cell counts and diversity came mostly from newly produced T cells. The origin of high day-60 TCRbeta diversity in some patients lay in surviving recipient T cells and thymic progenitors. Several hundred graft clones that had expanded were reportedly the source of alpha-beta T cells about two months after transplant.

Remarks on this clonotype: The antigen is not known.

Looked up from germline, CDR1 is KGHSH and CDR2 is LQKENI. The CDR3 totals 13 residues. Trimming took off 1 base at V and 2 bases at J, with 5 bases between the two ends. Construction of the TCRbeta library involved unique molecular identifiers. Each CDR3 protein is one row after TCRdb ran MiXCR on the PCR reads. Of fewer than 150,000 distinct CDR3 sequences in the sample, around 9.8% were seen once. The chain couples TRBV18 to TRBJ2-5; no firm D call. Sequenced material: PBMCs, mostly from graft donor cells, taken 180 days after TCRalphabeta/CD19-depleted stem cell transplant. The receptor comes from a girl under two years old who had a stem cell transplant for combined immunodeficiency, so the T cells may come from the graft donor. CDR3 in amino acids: CASSPRQQETQYF. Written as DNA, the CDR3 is TGTGCCAGCTCACCACGCCAGCAAGAGACCCAGTACTTC. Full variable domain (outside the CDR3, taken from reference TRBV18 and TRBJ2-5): NAGVMQNPRHLVRRRGQEARLRCSPMKGHSHVYWYRQLPEEGLKFMVYLQKENIIDESGMPKERFSAEFPKEGPSILRIQQVVRGDSAAYFCASSPRQQETQYFGPGTRLLVL.